A single sample gave rise to the 24 T cell receptor beta chains below, sequenced in a study of cytomegalovirus exposure and HLA in healthy donors. In the PCR, 60 Vbeta and 13 Jbeta primers were used. This table comes from immunoSEQ multiplex PCR, and its TCRdb copy is limited to in-frame clones, with some not included. The data show fewer than 250,000 clones, approximately 79% seen once. Sequencing was performed on PBMCs. The receptors come from a male donor in good health and CMV-seronegative.

The genes are TRBV19 and TRBJ1-5; D is undetermined. The CDR3 extends over 12 amino acids. V lost 7 bases and J lost 7, with 11 bases in between. Germline CDR1 and CDR2: LNHDA and SQIVND (reference sequence). Here the CDR3 reads CASNPRGQPQHF. The CDR3 DNA reads TGTGCCAGTAACCCCAGAGGGCAGCCCCAGCATTTT.

This clone was recorded a few times. J is TRBJ2-7 and V is TRBV30; D possibly corresponds to TRBD1 (6 bases). Trimming left V 8 bases short and J 8 bases short, with 16 bases between. Germline CDR1 and CDR2: GTSNPN and SVGIG (reference sequence). The CDR3 spans 11 residues. The CDR3 here is CAGITGQKQYF. Here the CDR3 DNA reads TGTGCCGGAATAACAGGACAGAAGCAGTACTTC.

This clone was found a few times. This rearrangement joins TRBV28 to TRBJ2-4, with unresolved D. The CDR3 covers 10 residues. V was pared by 5 bases and J by 6 bases, with 2 bases between. Germline V gene data show CDR1 as MDHEN and CDR2 as SYDVKM. The CDR3 nucleotides are TGTGCCAGCAGTCGAAACATTCAGTACTTC. Translating it yields CASSRNIQYF.

The chain employs TRBV29-1 and TRBJ2-5; a weak D match, TRBD1 (6 bases). The V end was cut by 4 bases, the J end by 5 bases, with 14 bases between. Germline lookup yields CDR1 SQVTM and CDR2 ANQGSEA. The CDR3 has 13 amino acids. CDR3 region: CSVGPGGLETQYF. The CDR3, as DNA: TGCAGCGTTGGACCTGGGGGCCTGGAGACCCAGTACTTC.

The rearrangement joins TRBV28 to TRBJ2-2; TRBD1 might be the D (5 bases). This CDR3 has 16 residues. Trimming shortened V by 5 bases and J by 4 bases, and 17 bases separated the two germline ends. The germline CDR1 and CDR2 sequences are MDHEN and SYDVKM. The CDR3 coding sequence is TGTGCCAGCAGTCCTAGACAGCCTCTGGGCACCGGGGAGCTGTTTTTT. Translated, it gives CASSPRQPLGTGELFF.

This sequence joins TRBV27 and TRBJ2-3; D may be TRBD2 (5 bases). Germline V CDR1 and CDR2: MNHEY, SMNVEV (reference sequence). The V end lost 5 bases, the J end lost 5 bases, and 17 bases lay between the germline ends. The CDR3 is 15 amino acids. CDR3 sequence reads: CASSLSWEPLDTQYF. CDR3 DNA: TGTGCCAGCAGTCTTAGCTGGGAGCCCCTAGATACGCAGTATTTT.

This CDR3 is CASSPGGTYEQYF. In nucleotides, the CDR3 is TGTGCCAGCAGTCCCGGAGGTACCTACGAGCAGTACTTC. This chain joins TRBV25-1 and TRBJ2-7, with D maybe TRBD2 (5 bases). Trimming pared 5 bases from V and 2 bases from J, leaving 10 bases between. From germline, CDR1 is MGHDK and CDR2 SYGVNS. CDR3 size: 13 residues.

The J gene is TRBJ2-1, the V gene TRBV5-1; 10 nucleotides agree with TRBD1. Germline assignment: CDR1 SGHRS and CDR2 YFSETQ. The CDR3 is 20 amino acids. The ends lost 1 base at V and 5 bases at J; junction bases unmatched: 18. The CDR3 DNA reads TGCGCCAGCAGCTTGACCATTACCCCACAGACAGGGGGCGGAGACAATGAGCAGTTCTTC. Translated, it gives CASSLTITPQTGGGDNEQFF.

The V and J genes are TRBV5-1 and TRBJ2-3; D remains unclear. Germline CDR1 is SGHRS and CDR2 is YFSETQ. This CDR3 has 16 amino acids. Trimming pared 0 bases from V and 1 base from J, leaving 12 bases between. The CDR3 is CASSLAAIVGTDTQYF. CDR3 in DNA: TGCGCCAGCAGCTTGGCCGCGATAGTCGGCACAGATACGCAGTATTTT.

This clone occurred once. The J gene is TRBJ2-3, the V gene TRBV5-4; TRBD2 matches at 8 bases. Germline V CDR1 and CDR2: SGHNT, YYREEE (reference sequence). CDR3 length: 15 residues. The V gene end was trimmed by 0 bases and the J gene end by 7 bases; junction bases not matched to a gene: 7. The CDR3 here is CASSLAQAGDYTQYF. As DNA, the CDR3 is TGTGCCAGCAGCTTGGCGCAAGCGGGAGATTATACGCAGTATTTT. Full variable domain (remainder filled in from reference TRBV5-4 and TRBJ2-3): ETGVTQSPTHLIKTRGQQVTLRCSSQSGHNTVSWYQQALGQGPQFIFQYYREEENGRGNFPPRFSGLQFPNYSSELNVNALELDDSALYLCASSLAQAGDYTQYFGPGTRLTVL.

V is TRBV6-1 and J is TRBJ2-5; maybe TRBD1 (5 bases). In germline, CDR1 is MNHNS, CDR2 SASEGT. Between the trimmed V and J ends, which lost 9 bases and 5 bases, there was a span of 16 bases. The CDR3 totals 13 residues. The CDR3 coding sequence is TGTGCCAGATCTCAGGGCATCCGCGAGACCCAGTACTTC. Protein: CARSQGIRETQYF.

V and J are TRBV5-1 and TRBJ2-1; tentatively, D is TRBD2 (6 bases). Trimming took off 2 bases at V and 10 bases at J, with 13 bases between the two ends. This CDR3 has 13 residues. The germline V gene encodes CDR1 SGHRS and CDR2 YFSETQ. CDR3: CASSFGLAWEQFF. CDR3 DNA: TGCGCCAGCAGCTTTGGCCTAGCGTGGGAGCAGTTCTTC.

This sequence joins TRBV19 and TRBJ1-3, with a weak D call TRBD1 (5 bases). CDR1 and CDR2 from the germline V gene are LNHDA and SQIVND (reference sequence). Between the trimmed V and J ends, which lost 1 base and 0 bases, there was a span of 10 bases. This CDR3 has 16 amino acids. CDR3 amino acids: CASSIGTGVSGNTIYF. In DNA form, the CDR3 reads TGTGCCAGTAGTATAGGCACAGGTGTCTCTGGAAACACCATATATTTT.

CDR3 coding DNA: TGCAGCGTTGGAGGGTTTTTGGATACGCAGTATTTT. It yields the protein CSVGGFLDTQYF. The chain recombines TRBV29-1 with TRBJ2-3; maybe TRBD2 (5 bases). Trimming removed 4 bases from V and 6 bases from J, with 11 bases in between. The CDR3 is 12 residues long. The germline V gene encodes CDR1 SQVTM and CDR2 ANQGSEA.

The chain employs TRBV14 and TRBJ2-2; D not resolved. The ends were cut back, 1 base at V and 2 bases at J, with 17 bases in the middle. The germline V gene has CDR1 SGHDN and CDR2 FVKESK. The CDR3 runs to 18 residues. The CDR3 nucleotides are TGTGCCAGCAGCCAAGGTCTTCGTACAGACCTCAACACCGGGGAGCTGTTTTTT. It codes for CASSQGLRTDLNTGELFF. The full variable domain, completed using reference TRBV14 and TRBJ2-2, is EAGVTQFPSHSVIEKGQTVTLRCDPISGHDNLYWYRRVMGKEIKFLLHFVKESKQDESGMPNNRFLAERTGGTYSTLKVQPAELEDSGVYFCASSQGLRTDLNTGELFFGEGSRLTVL.

V and J are TRBV7-9 and TRBJ2-7, with D possibly TRBD1 on 5 matching bases. CDR1 and CDR2 (germline): SEHNR, FQNEAQ (reference sequence). The V end lost 3 bases, the J end lost 3 bases, and 12 bases lay between the germline ends. This CDR3 region has 14 residues. CDR3 protein: CASSLGRWDYEQYF. DNA of the CDR3: TGTGCCAGCAGCTTGGGGCGGTGGGACTACGAGCAGTACTTC.

The chain is built from TRBV10-3 and TRBJ2-2; the match to TRBD2 covers 7 bases. The CDR3 sequence is 15 residues long. V lost 2 bases, J lost 4 bases, and 4 bases stayed unmatched. The germline gives CDR1 ENHRY, CDR2 SYGVKD. The CDR3 loop is CAISEPGLVTGELFF. The CDR3 nucleotides read TGTGCCATCAGTGAGCCAGGACTAGTCACCGGGGAGCTGTTTTTT.

The V and J genes are TRBV28 and TRBJ2-7; D is possibly TRBD1 (7 bases). Trimming removed 5 bases from V and 4 bases from J, with 12 bases in between. From germline, CDR1 is MDHEN and CDR2 SYDVKM. The CDR3 contains 13 residues. The chain's CDR3 is CASSGGGGYEQYF. The CDR3 DNA sequence: TGTGCCAGCAGTGGAGGGGGCGGGTACGAGCAGTACTTC.

This chain uses TRBV18 with TRBJ2-5; D is ambiguous. The CDR3 extends over 14 amino acids. Germline V lookup: CDR1 KGHSH, CDR2 LQKENI. V lost 3 bases and J lost 3, with 11 bases in between. Here the CDR3 DNA reads TGTGCCAGCTCACCCGTCTCGGTAGAAGAGACCCAGTACTTC. Protein: CASSPVSVEETQYF.

The chain has TRBV4-1 and TRBJ2-3; 7 bases line up with TRBD1. This CDR3 is built from 16 residues. V lost 0 bases and J lost 4; bases outside the gene matches: 7. Germline assignment: CDR1 MGHRA and CDR2 YSYEKL. CDR3 sequence: CASSQESGQAADTQYF. The CDR3 nucleotides read TGCGCCAGCAGCCAAGAGTCCGGACAGGCCGCAGATACGCAGTATTTT.

Only one count was recorded for this clone. Relative to the germline gene, one junction end is altered; a read error may explain this. The chain couples TRBV4-3 to TRBJ2-5, with TRBD2 identical over 9 bases. The CDR3 sequence is 16 residues long. The germline V gene has CDR1 LGHNA and CDR2 YSLEER. In nucleotides, the CDR3 is TGCGCCAGCAGCCAAGGGGGCGGGGGGGCCTTAGAGGCCCAGTACTTC. This translates into CASSQGGGGALEAQYF.

The chain recombines TRBV27 with TRBJ2-1; the match to TRBD2 covers 7 bases. The CDR3 is 17 amino acids. After removal of 3 bases from V and 4 bases from J, the junction contained 12 bases not matched to a gene. In germline, CDR1 is MNHEY, CDR2 SMNVEV (reference sequence). CDR3 amino acids: CASSFPFMGGRYNEQFF. CDR3 nucleotides: TGTGCCAGCAGTTTCCCCTTTATGGGAGGGAGATACAATGAGCAGTTCTTC.

The chain combines TRBV6-5 with TRBJ1-2; 7 bases match TRBD1. Germline loops: CDR1 MNHEY, CDR2 SVGAGI. V shed 2 bases and J 6 bases; nucleotides not matched to a gene: 6. This CDR3 spans 14 amino acids. The CDR3 DNA reads as TGTGCCAGCAGTTACCTTGGGACAGAAGATGGCTACACCTTC. Protein: CASSYLGTEDGYTF.

The chain is built from TRBV28 and TRBJ2-7; weak D call: TRBD2 (6 bases). V was cut by 5 bases and J by 5 bases, with 10 bases left in between. CDR1 is MDHEN and CDR2 is SYDVKM in the germline V gene. The CDR3 extends over 12 amino acids. CDR3 amino acids: CASSRRANEQYF. In DNA, the CDR3 is TGTGCCAGCAGTCGGAGGGCGAACGAGCAGTACTTC.